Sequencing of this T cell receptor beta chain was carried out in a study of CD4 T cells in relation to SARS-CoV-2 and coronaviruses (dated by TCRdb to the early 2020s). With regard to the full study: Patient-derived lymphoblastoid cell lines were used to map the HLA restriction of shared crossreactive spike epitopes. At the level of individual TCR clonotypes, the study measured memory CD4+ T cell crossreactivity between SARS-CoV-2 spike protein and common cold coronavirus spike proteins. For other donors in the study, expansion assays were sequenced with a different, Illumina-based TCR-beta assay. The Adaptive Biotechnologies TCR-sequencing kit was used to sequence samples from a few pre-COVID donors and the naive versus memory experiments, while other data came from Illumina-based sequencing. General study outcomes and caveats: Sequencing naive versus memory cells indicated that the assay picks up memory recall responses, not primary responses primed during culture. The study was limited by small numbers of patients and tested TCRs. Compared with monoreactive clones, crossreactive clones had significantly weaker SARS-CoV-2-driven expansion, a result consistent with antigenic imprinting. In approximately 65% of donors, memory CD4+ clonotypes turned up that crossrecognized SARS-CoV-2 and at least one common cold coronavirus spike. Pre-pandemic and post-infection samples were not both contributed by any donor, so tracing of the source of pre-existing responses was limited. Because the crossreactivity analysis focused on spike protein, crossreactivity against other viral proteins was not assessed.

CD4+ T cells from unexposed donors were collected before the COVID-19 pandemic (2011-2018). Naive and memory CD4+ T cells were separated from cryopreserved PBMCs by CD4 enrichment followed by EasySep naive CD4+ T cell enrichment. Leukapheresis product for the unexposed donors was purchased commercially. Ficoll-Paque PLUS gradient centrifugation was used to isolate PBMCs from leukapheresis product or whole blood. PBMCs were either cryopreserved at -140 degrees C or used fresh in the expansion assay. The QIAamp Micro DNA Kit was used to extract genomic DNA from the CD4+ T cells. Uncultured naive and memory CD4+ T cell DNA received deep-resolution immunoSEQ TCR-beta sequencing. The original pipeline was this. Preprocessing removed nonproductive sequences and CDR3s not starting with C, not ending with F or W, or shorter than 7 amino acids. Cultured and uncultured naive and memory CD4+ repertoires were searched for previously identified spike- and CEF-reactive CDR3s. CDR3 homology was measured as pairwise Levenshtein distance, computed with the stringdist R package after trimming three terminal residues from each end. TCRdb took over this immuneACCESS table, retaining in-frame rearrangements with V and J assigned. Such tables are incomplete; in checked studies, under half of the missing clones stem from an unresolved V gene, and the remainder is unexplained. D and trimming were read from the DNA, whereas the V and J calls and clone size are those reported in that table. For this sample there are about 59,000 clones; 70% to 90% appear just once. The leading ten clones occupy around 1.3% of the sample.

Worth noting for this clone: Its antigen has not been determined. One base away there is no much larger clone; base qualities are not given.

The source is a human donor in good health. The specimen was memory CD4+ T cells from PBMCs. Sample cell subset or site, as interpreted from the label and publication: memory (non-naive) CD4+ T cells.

The CDR3 amino acid sequence is: CATSREIMTSGSLYNEQFF. The nucleotides are TGTGCCACCAGCAGAGAAATCATGACTAGCGGGAGTCTCTACAATGAGCAGTTCTTC. The chain joins TRBV15 to TRBJ2-1, with 12 bases matching TRBD2. The CDR3 measures 19 amino acids from cysteine to phenylalanine. Just CDR3 DNA is preserved here, 57 bases in frame from base 1. Compared with germline, V lacks 0 bases and J lacks 3 bases; bases without a gene match: 9. Taken from the germline V gene (reference sequence), the CDR1 and CDR2 loops are LNHNV and YYDKDF.